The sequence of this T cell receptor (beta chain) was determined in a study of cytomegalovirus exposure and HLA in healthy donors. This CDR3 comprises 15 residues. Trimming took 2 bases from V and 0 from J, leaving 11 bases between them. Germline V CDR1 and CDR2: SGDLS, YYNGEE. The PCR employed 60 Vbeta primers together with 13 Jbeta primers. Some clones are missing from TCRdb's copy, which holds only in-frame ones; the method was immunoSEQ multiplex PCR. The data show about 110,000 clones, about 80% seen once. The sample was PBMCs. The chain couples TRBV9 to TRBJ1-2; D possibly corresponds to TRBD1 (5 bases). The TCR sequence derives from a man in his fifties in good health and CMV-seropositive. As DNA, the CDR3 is TGTGCCAGCAGCGTGGCAGCAGGGACTAACTATGGCTACACCTTC. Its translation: CASSVAAGTNYGYTF.